The clone carrying this T cell receptor (beta chain) was counted many times. Its antigen is not known. Blood samples were heparinized, roughly 5 to 9 ml per donor. This entry comes from a study of T cell clonality in common variable immunodeficiency. Study-wide points: Fewer deletions and N-nucleotide insertions were reportedly seen in common variable immunodeficiency TCR beta sequences.

Assay: immunoSEQ multiplex PCR; the TCRdb copy retains only in-frame clones and omits some. The data show approximately 51,000 clones, with none appearing a single time. Sequencing was done on a sample of peripheral blood mononuclear cells. The origin of this receptor is a person aged 18 to 70 in good health.

CDR3 DNA (partial): TGCGCCAGCAGTGTCCGGGACAGGGATCTTTTAGAGACC. Translation: CASSVRDRDLLET. The full CDR3 protein is CASSVRDRDLLETQYF. The chain employs TRBV10-2 and TRBJ2-5; 9 nucleotides match TRBD1. The read terminates 3 residues before the CDR3 end, so the remaining end is supplied by the germline J gene. The germline V gene has CDR1 WSHSY and CDR2 SAAADI. This CDR3 contains 16 residues. Germline trimming cut 4 bases from V and 4 bases from J; bases unmatched to any gene: 10.